A single sample is the source of the 27 T cell receptor beta chains below, sequenced in a study of graft-versus-host responses after intestinal transplantation. This table comes from immunoSEQ multiplex PCR, and its TCRdb copy is limited to in-frame clones, with some not included. This sample has around 1,800 clones; more than 75% occur once, and the top ten carry roughly 18%. Graft tissue was processed to release intraepithelial and lamina propria lymphocytes. This specimen consisted of ileum tissue, obtained 12 days after intestinal transplant. The receptors were sampled from a human patient who received an intestinal transplant, so some T cells may come from the graft donor.

In the case of this clone: Mismatch with germline at one junction end may stem from a read error. Other DNA sequences in this sample translate to the same CDR3. The chain combines TRBV6-1 with TRBJ2-7; D is possibly TRBD1 or TRBD2 (7 bases each). The CDR3 sequence is 15 residues long. Looked up from germline, CDR1 is MNHNS and CDR2 is SASEGT. CDR3 sequence: CASMDRWGGPYEQYF. The CDR3 bases are TGTGCTAGCATGGACAGGTGGGGAGGGCCCTACGAGCAGTACTTC.

This chain joins TRBV7-2 and TRBJ2-3, with D possibly TRBD2 on 6 matching bases. The CDR3 runs 16 residues. Trimming shortened V by 1 base and J by 3 bases, and 14 bases separated the two germline ends. CDR1 is SGHTA, CDR2 FQGNSA, per germline. CDR3 protein: CASSLVAVPGTDTQYF. In DNA form, the CDR3 reads TGTGCCAGCAGCTTAGTAGCGGTTCCTGGGACAGATACGCAGTATTTT.

The chain is built from TRBV7-6 and TRBJ1-1, with D perhaps TRBD1 (6 bases). Trimming stripped 5 bases from V and 3 bases from J, with 22 bases between. CDR3 length: 17 residues. Germline V gene lookup returns CDR1 SGHVS and CDR2 FNYEAQ. The CDR3 is CASSPGEGWGADTEAFF. CDR3 coding DNA: TGTGCCAGCAGCCCTGGAGAAGGGTGGGGGGCGGACACTGAAGCTTTCTTT.

The chain combines TRBV10-1 with TRBJ2-7, with D possibly being TRBD1 or TRBD2 (5 bases each). Germline V gives CDR1 WNHNN, CDR2 SYGVQD (reference sequence). Trimming shortened V by 6 bases and J by 1 base, and 16 bases separated the two germline ends. This CDR3 has 15 amino acids. In DNA form, the CDR3 reads TGCGCCAGCAGGGACTTTAGACAGCCGTCCTACGAGCAGTACTTC. Its protein is CASRDFRQPSYEQYF.

V gene TRBV11-2 combines with J gene TRBJ1-1, with 8 bases lining up with TRBD1. Germline V gives CDR1 SGHAT, CDR2 FQNNGV. The CDR3 sequence is 16 residues long. V gave up 0 bases and J gave up 0 bases; unmatched junction bases: 3. The CDR3 reads CASSLEGQVLNTEAFF. As DNA, the CDR3 is TGTGCCAGCAGCTTAGAGGGACAGGTATTGAACACTGAAGCTTTCTTT.

CDR3 nucleotide sequence: TGCGCCAGCAGCCAAGTGCGGGGCACAGATACGCAGTATTTT. It yields the protein CASSQVRGTDTQYF. This rearrangement joins TRBV4-3 to TRBJ2-3; TRBD2 is a possible D gene (5 bases). The CDR3 length is 14 residues. Trimming removed 1 base at V and 1 base at J, with 6 bases between. Germline V lookup: CDR1 LGHNA, CDR2 YSLEER.

This clone was recorded only once. The chain employs TRBV28 and TRBJ1-5; maybe TRBD1 (6 bases). This CDR3 spans 17 amino acids. Germline V gene lookup returns CDR1 MDHEN and CDR2 SYDVKM. V was clipped by 6 bases and J by 1 base, with 19 bases between them. The CDR3: CASRSPFVGASNQPQHF. For the CDR3, the DNA is TGTGCCAGCAGAAGTCCCTTTGTGGGGGCGAGCAATCAGCCCCAGCATTTT.

This clone showed up just once. CDR3 DNA: TGTGCCAGCAGCCTAATCCCTCGCCGCAGGGTTCGGACAGATACGCAGTATTTT. It is translated as CASSLIPRRRVRTDTQYF. The chain combines TRBV11-3 with TRBJ2-3; possible D gene TRBD1, 5 bases. V lost 5 bases to trimming and J lost 3 bases, with 24 bases between them. Germline V lookup: CDR1 SGHNT, CDR2 YENEEA. CDR3 length: 18 amino acids.

This clone was detected only a few times. V usage is TRBV27 and J usage is TRBJ1-2; possibly TRBD1 for D (5 bases). In germline, CDR1 is MNHEY, CDR2 SMNVEV (reference sequence). V shed 4 bases and J shed 6 bases, with 12 bases lying between them. This CDR3 region has 13 residues. The CDR3 here is CASSSATRDGYTF. The CDR3 nucleotides are TGTGCCAGCAGTTCGGCCACCAGGGATGGCTACACCTTC.

CDR3 coding DNA: TGTGCCAGCAGCCACGGGACAGGGGGCACAGATACGCAGTATTTT. Protein: CASSHGTGGTDTQYF. The chain recombines TRBV5-6 with TRBJ2-3; 10 bases are shared with TRBD1. CDR1 is SGHDT and CDR2 is YYEEEE in the germline V gene. V shed 4 bases and J 1 base; nucleotides not matched to a gene: 3. The CDR3 sequence is 15 residues long.

The rearrangement uses TRBV7-9 and TRBJ1-2; 11 nucleotides line up with TRBD1. Germline assignment: CDR1 SEHNR and CDR2 FQNEAQ (reference sequence). The J segment lost 4 bases and the V segment lost 5 bases, leaving 3 bases of the junction unmatched. There are 14 residues in the CDR3. The CDR3 region is CASSLGTGGYGYTF. The CDR3 DNA sequence: TGTGCCAGCAGCCTCGGGACAGGGGGCTATGGCTACACCTTC.

This clone was recorded only once. The chain recombines TRBV28 with TRBJ2-7, with 12 bases matching TRBD2. This CDR3 is 16 amino acids long. Germline V lookup: CDR1 MDHEN, CDR2 SYDVKM. The V gene end was trimmed by 6 bases and the J gene end by 2 bases; junction bases not matched to a gene: 8. The CDR3 coding sequence is TGTGCCAGCAGCAAAGGACTAGCGGGAACCACCTACGAGCAGTACTTC. Its protein is CASSKGLAGTTYEQYF. Looking up the rest from reference TRBV28 and TRBJ2-7 gives the full variable domain: DVKVTQSSRYLVKRTGEKVFLECVQDMDHENMFWYRQDPGLGLRLIYFSYDVKMKEKGDIPEGYSVSREKKERFSLILESASTNQTSMYLCASSKGLAGTTYEQYFGPGTRLTVT.

The rearrangement joins TRBV7-2 to TRBJ2-7; the D gene is possibly TRBD2 (5 bases). Germline CDR1 is SGHTA and CDR2 is FQGNSA. This CDR3 is built from 13 residues. Trimming pared 5 bases from V and 5 bases from J, leaving 13 bases between. CDR3: CASSQRSGDEQYF. CDR3 sequence (DNA): TGTGCCAGCAGCCAGAGGTCCGGGGACGAGCAGTACTTC.

V and J are TRBV4-2 and TRBJ2-7; possible D gene TRBD2, 6 bases. CDR3 length equals 13 residues. Looked up from germline, CDR1 is LGHNA and CDR2 is YNFKEQ. Trimming left V 4 bases short and J 5 bases short, with 12 bases between. The CDR3 bases are TGTGCCAGCAGCCCCTGGGACTTCGACGAGCAGTACTTC. Its protein product is CASSPWDFDEQYF.

The CDR3 spells CASSLLLAGGGEQFF. CDR3 sequence (DNA): TGTGCCAGCAGTTTATTACTAGCGGGAGGTGGTGAGCAGTTCTTC. The V gene is TRBV27, the J gene TRBJ2-1; 12 bases match TRBD2. The length of the CDR3 is 15 residues. The germline V gene has CDR1 MNHEY and CDR2 SMNVEV (reference sequence). V lost 1 base, J lost 9 bases, and 4 bases stayed unmatched.

The chain uses TRBV5-8 and TRBJ1-2; D ambiguous. V dropped 0 bases and J dropped 4 bases, with 7 bases sitting between them. Germline-derived CDR1 and CDR2 are SGHTS and YDEGEE. The CDR3 runs 13 residues. DNA for the CDR3: TGTGCCAGCAGCTTGGGGCAGATCTATGGCTACACCTTC. It encodes CASSLGQIYGYTF.

A single count supports this clone. V usage is TRBV12-1 and J usage is TRBJ2-4; TRBD2 is taken as the D call from the table, unchecked against the DNA. TRBV12-1 is a known pseudogene. The CDR3 is 16 residues long. The DNA of the CDR3 is TGTGCCAGCAGCTGTCTAGCGAGTCTAGCCAAAAACATTCAGTACTTC. Encoded protein: CASSCLASLAKNIQYF.

This clone was seen once. The CDR3 loop reads CASSSSREQFF. CDR3 nucleotides: TGTGCCAGCAGCTCCTCGCGGGAGCAGTTCTTC. The chain employs TRBV13 and TRBJ2-1; D remains ambiguous. This CDR3 is 11 amino acids long. Germline V gene sequence: CDR1 PRHDT, CDR2 FYEKMQ (reference sequence). Trimming stripped 4 bases from V and 10 bases from J, with 8 bases between.

This clone was observed a handful of times. The rearrangement joins TRBV19 to TRBJ2-2; no clear D gene. Trimming stripped 5 bases from V and 7 bases from J, with 5 bases between. CDR3 size: 11 residues. Germline V gives CDR1 LNHDA, CDR2 SQIVND (reference sequence). CDR3 nucleotides: TGTGCCAGTAGTCCCGGCGGGGAGCTGTTTTTT. Its translation is CASSPGGELFF.

This clone was seen a handful of times. A single base is all that separates this from a far larger clone, so a read error is likely. Within the sample, other DNA sequences also encode this same CDR3. The V call is TRBV9, the J call TRBJ1-3, with a possible D match to TRBD1 (5 bases). The V gene lost 3 bases and the J gene lost 4 bases, with 17 bases spanning the gap. Germline V gives CDR1 SGDLS, CDR2 YYNGEE. This CDR3 contains 16 residues. The CDR3 nucleotides are TGTGCCAGCAGCGCCGGGACGTCCCCATCGGGAAACACCATATATTTT. It encodes CASSAGTSPSGNTIYF.

The chain's CDR3 is CASSVGTVNTEAFF. Here the CDR3 DNA reads TGTGCCAGCAGCGTAGGGACGGTGAACACTGAAGCTTTCTTT. V usage is TRBV9 and J usage is TRBJ1-1; D uncertain. This CDR3 is built from 14 residues. Per the germline V gene, CDR1 is SGDLS and CDR2 is YYNGEE. V lost 0 bases and J 0 bases, leaving 6 bases between the germline ends.

V is TRBV4-1 and J is TRBJ1-2; perhaps TRBD1 as D (6 bases). V shed 1 base and J shed 8 bases, with 14 bases lying between them. The CDR3 consists of 14 residues. Germline loops: CDR1 MGHRA, CDR2 YSYEKL. CDR3 amino acids: CASSQVYRVQGYTF. The CDR3 DNA follows: TGCGCCAGCAGCCAAGTTTACAGGGTCCAGGGCTACACCTTC.

This clone was recorded only once. J is TRBJ1-3 and V is TRBV7-2; D gene ambiguous. The germline V and J ends were trimmed by 5 bases and 4 bases, with 15 bases remaining between them. The CDR3 length is 15 residues. Germline loops: CDR1 SGHTA, CDR2 FQGNSA. The CDR3 sequence: CASSPRSRRGNTIYF. Here the CDR3 DNA reads TGTGCCAGCAGCCCTCGGTCCAGAAGGGGAAACACCATATATTTT. The full variable domain, its missing parts supplied by reference TRBV7-2 and TRBJ1-3, is GAGVSQSPSNKVTEKGKDVELRCDPISGHTALYWYRQSLGQGLEFLIYFQGNSAPDKSGLPSDRFSAERTGGSVSTLTIQRTQQEDSAVYLCASSPRSRRGNTIYFGEGSWLTVV.

The rearrangement joins TRBV25-1 to TRBJ2-3; D remains ambiguous. V was trimmed by 3 bases and J by 2 bases, leaving 12 bases between them. CDR1 and CDR2 (germline): MGHDK, SYGVNS. This CDR3 is 15 amino acids long. The CDR3 region has the DNA TGTGCCAGCAGTGAGAGGCCTGATCTCACAGATACGCAGTATTTT. As protein: CASSERPDLTDTQYF.

The CDR3 protein is CASRSFSGQDNEKLFF. CDR3 nucleotide sequence: TGTGCCAGCCGGTCCTTTTCGGGACAGGATAATGAAAAACTGTTTTTT. The chain has TRBV19 and TRBJ1-4; 8 positions match TRBD1. There are 16 residues in the CDR3. Germline V gives CDR1 LNHDA, CDR2 SQIVND (reference sequence). V trimming: 9 bases; J trimming: 4 bases; junction bases outside the gene matches: 13.

The rearrangement uses TRBV4-2 and TRBJ2-7; 9 nucleotides line up with TRBD2. V was pared by 2 bases and J by 3 bases, with 8 bases of the junction left unmatched. Germline values: CDR1 LGHNA, CDR2 YNFKEQ. This CDR3 contains 16 residues. CDR3 DNA sequence: TGTGCCAGCAGCCAACCGGGACTAGCTCCCTTCTACGAGCAGTACTTC. As protein: CASSQPGLAPFYEQYF.

This clone was counted a few times. V usage is TRBV10-2 and J usage is TRBJ2-2, with TRBD1 matching over 7 bases. V was pared by 7 bases and J by 5 bases, with 10 bases of the junction left unmatched. The CDR3 contains 15 residues. Germline V CDR1 and CDR2: WSHSY, SAAADI. The CDR3 DNA is TGCGCCAGCACCCGATCGGCACAGGGGACCGGGGAGCTGTTTTTT. This codes for CASTRSAQGTGELFF.